Below, one T cell receptor beta chain is given with its context. Its specificity is not known. The CDR3 contains 20 residues. Trimming took 2 bases from V and 2 from J; bases not matched to a gene: 15. In germline, CDR1 is MNHEY, CDR2 SVGEGT. Preparation of the TCRbeta library involved a method that used unique molecular identifiers. TCRdb redid the calling of the PCR reads with MiXCR, one entry per CDR3 protein. This table holds about 420,000 distinct CDR3 sequences, around 16% found once. This sample was taken from a study of T-cell reconstitution after alpha-beta-depleted transplantation in children. Findings and limits, study-wide: T cells produced anew were the main source of T-cell counts and diversity one year after transplant. Reports say that about two months after transplant, the alpha-beta T cells came out of several hundred graft clones that had expanded. Diversity of TCRbeta at day 60 was high in some patients, arising from surviving recipient T cells and thymic progenitors.

The chain employs TRBV6-2 or TRBV6-3 and TRBJ2-2; the match to TRBD1 covers 9 bases. The sequencing here drew on PBMCs, mostly from graft donor cells, taken 360 days after TCRalphabeta/CD19-depleted stem cell transplant. The source of this sequence is a boy younger than two who had a stem cell transplant for Wiskott-Aldrich syndrome, so the T cells may come from the graft donor. The CDR3 DNA reads as TGTGCCAGCAGTTACCTATCGCTCCATACAGGGGGCCGTAACACCGGGGAGCTGTTTTTT. This encodes CASSYLSLHTGGRNTGELFF.